Following are 9 T cell receptor beta chains from one sample sequenced in a study of glioma-infiltrating T cells. TCR alpha and beta CDR3 regions were amplified from RNA using iRepertoire nested multiplex PCR. Each CDR3 protein is one row after TCRdb ran MiXCR on the multiplex PCR reads. The sample lists roughly 350,000 distinct CDR3 sequences; 41% were seen once. Sequenced material: glioma tissue, nonneoplastic brain tissue, or PBMCs (not recorded which). The receptors come from a human donor with low-grade glioma or glioblastoma, undergoing nonglioma brain surgery, or in good health (not recorded which).

About this clonotype itself: At one end, the junction sequence differs from germline, possibly due to a read error. V is TRBV5-5 and J is TRBJ2-1; D perhaps matches TRBD2 (5 bases). Per the germline V gene, CDR1 is SGHKS and CDR2 is YYEKEE (reference sequence). The CDR3 totals 10 residues. The CDR3 protein is CASGLDEQFF. In DNA, the CDR3 is TGCGCCAGCGGCTTGGATGAGCAGTTCTTC.

This chain joins TRBV5-1 and TRBJ1-1; D unclear. In germline, CDR1 is SGHRS, CDR2 YFSETQ. V was pared by 8 bases and J by 1 base, with 9 bases between. This CDR3 is built from 12 residues. CDR3 amino acids: CASRLGNTEAFF. The CDR3, as DNA: TGCGCCAGTCGGTTGGGGAACACTGAAGCTTTCTTT. The full variable domain, with the rest looked up from reference TRBV5-1 and TRBJ1-1, is KAGVTQTPRYLIKTRGQQVTLSCSPISGHRSVSWYQQTPGQGLQFLFEYFSETQRNKGNFPGRFSGRQFSNSRSEMNVSTLELGDSALYLCASRLGNTEAFFGQGTRLTVV.

This chain uses TRBV6-1 with TRBJ2-7; 8 nucleotides line up with TRBD1. This CDR3 spans 13 amino acids. The V gene's germline CDR1 is MNHNS and CDR2 SASEGT. V was clipped by 5 bases and J by 6 bases; unmatched bases: 6. The CDR3, as DNA: TGTGCCAGCAGTCCTGTGACAGGGGTCGAGCAGTACTTC. It translates to CASSPVTGVEQYF.

On this clonotype itself: This likely comes from a read error, as the CDR3 has no conserved phenylalanine or tryptophan at its end. The rearrangement joins TRBV5-4 to TRBJ2-7; 8 bases match TRBD1. Germline CDR1 SGHNT, CDR2 YYREEE (reference sequence). This CDR3 has 14 amino acids. The CDR3 DNA is TGCGCCAGCAGCCTTGGACAGGGACCCTACGAGCAGTACCTC. It is translated as CASSLGQGPYEQYL.

As regards this clonotype: This sequence may be a read error, since a much larger clone differs from it by one base. The gene calls are TRBV27 and TRBJ2-7, with D tentatively TRBD1 or TRBD2 (5 bases each). The CDR3 is 18 amino acids. Trimming removed 6 bases from V and 0 bases from J, with 24 bases in between. CDR1 is MNHEY, CDR2 SMNVEV, per germline (reference sequence). The CDR3 protein is CASRPGAVISPASYEQYF. The CDR3 DNA reads as TGTGCCAGCAGGCCCGGGGCAGTAATATCACCGGCCTCCTACGAGCAGTACTTC.

The chain links TRBV6-5 to TRBJ2-7, with TRBD1 identical over 8 bases. V was clipped by 8 bases and J by 4 bases; unmatched bases: 4. Germline loops: CDR1 MNHEY, CDR2 SVGAGI. The CDR3 is 12 residues long. The CDR3 loop reads CASGWTGYEQYF. The CDR3 DNA reads TGTGCCAGCGGCTGGACAGGGTACGAGCAGTACTTC.

This clonotype was observed a few times. This chain uses TRBV28 with TRBJ2-3, with D maybe TRBD1 (5 bases). V lost 5 bases and J lost 3, with 24 bases in between. CDR1 is MDHEN, CDR2 SYDVKM, per germline. This CDR3 contains 18 residues. In DNA, the CDR3 is TGTGCCAGCAGTCTCCCGTTATGGACAAAAAGAGATACAGATACGCAGTATTTT. It codes for CASSLPLWTKRDTDTQYF. Supplemented by reference TRBV28 and TRBJ2-3, the full variable domain reads DVKVTQSSRYLVKRTGEKVFLECVQDMDHENMFWYRQDPGLGLRLIYFSYDVKMKEKGDIPEGYSVSREKKERFSLILESASTNQTSMYLCASSLPLWTKRDTDTQYFGPGTRLTVL.

Notes on this clonotype: This may stem from a read error, because a much larger clone lies one nucleotide away. This chain joins TRBV28 and TRBJ1-3; no firm D call. CDR3 size: 16 residues. CDR1 is MDHEN and CDR2 is SYDVKM in the germline V gene. DNA of the CDR3: TGTGCCAGCAGCCTAGGGAGGGCGGAAATTGGAAGCACCATATATTTT. Protein: CASSLGRAEIGSTIYF.

Regarding this clonotype: This may be a read error: a much more frequent sequence differs by one nucleotide. The chain joins TRBV20-1 to TRBJ2-3; TRBD1 is a possible D gene (5 bases). Germline CDR1 DFQATT, CDR2 SNEGSKA (reference sequence). This CDR3 has 18 amino acids. CDR3 DNA: TGCAGTGCTAGTCCCCACCCGGACGGACAACCATTCACACATACGCAGTATTTT. This translates into CSASPHPDGQPFTHTQYF.